The rows below give T cell receptor beta chains drawn from one sample of a study of shared clonotypes between healthy human individuals. Clones were read by immunoSEQ multiplex PCR, and TCRdb kept only the in-frame ones, dropping some. Of some 800,000 clones listed, about 92% are singletons. Sequenced input: naive CD8+ T cells sorted from blood. The receptors shown here come from a man under 40 in good health. Each CDR3 is given with its conserved first and last residue. D genes are given only for firm matches. Some rows mark clone size as missing; the rest say once, few, many or name a class of expanded clone.

D	V	J	size	DNA	CDR3
.	TRBV4-1	TRBJ2-3	.	TGCGCCAGCAGCCAAGATGGCACAGATACGCAGTATTTT	CASSQDGTDTQYF
.	TRBV9	TRBJ1-2	.	TGTGCCAGCGCGGGGGGCAGGACCTTATATGGCTACACCTTC	CASAGGRTLYGYTF
TRBD1	TRBV6-1	TRBJ2-7	.	TGTGCCAGCAGTGTCCCCCGGGACAGGGGCCGAGAGCAGTACTTC	CASSVPRDRGREQYF
.	TRBV7-9	TRBJ2-2	.	TGTGCCAGCAGCATAGACGTCGGGGAGCTGTTTTTT	CASSIDVGELFF
TRBD1	TRBV6-6	TRBJ2-7	.	TGTGCCAGCAGTCCTGGGGCAGGGGGCCACGAGCAGTACTTC	CASSPGAGGHEQYF
.	TRBV29-1	TRBJ1-3	once	TGCAGCGTGACTCTTCCCTCCTCTGGAAACACCATATATTTT	CSVTLPSSGNTIYF
TRBD2	TRBV6-1	TRBJ2-5	.	TGTGCCAGCAGGGGGACTAGCGGGGAGACCCAGTACTTC	CASRGTSGETQYF
.	TRBV11-3	TRBJ2-5	.	TGTGCCAACAGCTTGAGGGGGTACGGGAGAGAGACCCAGTACTTC	CANSLRGYGRETQYF
TRBD2	TRBV27	TRBJ2-7	.	TGTGCCAGCACTTTGCTGGGTAGCGGGAAAACCTACGAGCAGTACTTC	CASTLLGSGKTYEQYF
TRBD2	TRBV7-8	TRBJ2-7	.	TGTGCCAGCAGCTCCCGGGACTACTTTAACTACGAGCAGTACTTC	CASSSRDYFNYEQYF
.	TRBV29-1	TRBJ2-2	.	TGCAGCGTATTCTGGCCCCGGATCACCGGGGAGCTGTTTTTT	CSVFWPRITGELFF
.	TRBV2	TRBJ1-2	few	TGTGCCAGCTACGACGGAGGCAGATTCTATGGCTACACCTTC	CASYDGGRFYGYTF
.	TRBV9	TRBJ2-1	.	TGTGCCAGCAGCGTTATTGGGGGGTTCGGCAATGAGCAGTTCTTC	CASSVIGGFGNEQFF
.	TRBV7-9	TRBJ2-3	.	TGTGCCAGCAGCCCCGCGGTGGCAGGGGGCACAGATACGCAGTATTTT	CASSPAVAGGTDTQYF
.	TRBV7-2	TRBJ2-7	.	TGTGCCAGCAGCCGTAGCGAGGATCTGTACGAGCAGTACTTC	CASSRSEDLYEQYF
TRBD2	TRBV7-9	TRBJ2-5	.	TGTGCCAGCAGCCCCGCCGGTTCGGCGGGGGGTCAAGAGACCCAGTACTTC	CASSPAGSAGGQETQYF